The following is a T cell receptor beta chain sequence with its context. These data originate in a study of blood T cell repertoires in COVID-19. On the study more broadly: Some COVID-19 samples were acute and others convalescent; all came from the United States, Italy and Spain. The cDNA or gDNA used as material had been derived from T cells, B-cell-depleted T cells, or PBMCs.

Germline-derived CDR1 and CDR2 are SGHTA and FQGTGA. Trimming cost V 5 bases and J 5 bases, with 13 bases left between them. The CDR3 loop spans 13 amino acids. In the authors' methods: Estimation of nucleated cell counts was performed using reference gene primer amplification. Measured with immunoSEQ multiplex PCR; TCRdb has only the in-frame clones, and not every one. The D gene and trimming were derived from the DNA, and the V and J assignments and clone size from that table. This sample has more than 25,000 clones, with 90% found just once. The J gene is TRBJ2-7, the V gene TRBV7-3, with TRBD2 as a possible D gene (6 bases). Source material: peripheral blood. This receptor was obtained from a man between 65 and 85 years old with active or convalescent COVID-19. This CDR3 reads CASSPEAGNEQYF. In DNA, the CDR3 is TGTGCCAGCAGCCCCGAGGCGGGGAACGAGCAGTACTTC.